This TCR beta chain derives from a study of blood T cell repertoires in COVID-19. Up to 2 weeks before entering the study, exposed participants had met a COVID-19 case. CDR1 and CDR2 (germline): SGHTS, YDEGEE. V lost 1 base to trimming and J lost 5 bases, with 9 bases between them. The CDR3 spans 14 residues. Assay: immunoSEQ multiplex PCR; the TCRdb copy retains only in-frame clones and omits some. The table shows fewer than 300,000 clones, with roughly four fifths occurring only once. Material: PBMCs or T cells enriched from blood (not recorded which). V and J are TRBV5-8 and TRBJ1-4, with unresolved D. This TCR came from a man aged 35-49 years who had been exposed to COVID-19. The CDR3 region has the DNA TGTGCCAGCAGCTTGCTCGGGGTAAATGAAAAACTGTTTTTT. Protein product: CASSLLGVNEKLFF.